What follows are 20 T cell receptor beta chains derived from one specimen sequenced in a study of blood T cells in healthy people across ages (dated by TCRdb to between 2014 and 2017). The receptor library was made with 5' RACE. Sequencing was performed on an Illumina HiSeq 2500. The second PCR ran for about 6 to 11 cycles and used a J-beta primer mix along with a sample-barcoded 5' primer. TCRdb itself trimmed the public reads at Q25 with fastp, ran MiXCR and retained productive beta chains. For every CDR3 protein sequence, its rows merge into one entry that carries the most common genes and DNA. Within this sample are some 760,000 distinct CDR3 sequences, with roughly 25% of them counted one time only. The ten biggest clones cover 8% to 10% of the sample. These records were also assigned to another study, of T cells of mothers and their children.

The specimen sequenced was blood. Receptors originate from a boy younger than 18 in good health.

The sample holds a few counts of this clonotype. J is TRBJ2-3 and V is TRBV2; perhaps TRBD1 as D (5 bases). The germline CDR1 and CDR2 sequences are SNHLY and FYNNEI. V was clipped by 10 bases and J by 3 bases, with 20 bases between them. The CDR3 has 15 amino acids. The CDR3 sequence: CAIDPGPGFTDTQYF. The CDR3 coding sequence is TGTGCCATCGACCCCGGCCCAGGGTTTACAGATACGCAGTATTTT.

A note on this clonotype: The CDR3 end shows no conserved phenylalanine or tryptophan, and so a read error is likely. This chain connects TRBV14 to TRBJ1-1, with D unclear. Germline V CDR1 and CDR2: SGHDN, FVKESK. The CDR3 is 16 amino acids. Trimming shortened V by 0 bases and J by 2 bases, and 13 bases separated the two germline ends. CDR3 protein: CASSQETKPLNTEAFL. CDR3 DNA sequence: TGTGCCAGCAGCCAAGAAACAAAGCCTTTAAACACTGAAGCTTTCCTT.

This clonotype was detected only a few times. The V gene is TRBV6-5, the J gene TRBJ2-3; 13 nucleotides agree with TRBD2. The J segment lost 2 bases and the V segment lost 5 bases, leaving 4 bases of the junction unmatched. CDR3 size: 16 residues. The V gene's germline CDR1 is MNHEY and CDR2 SVGAGI. CDR3 in DNA: TGTGCCAGCAGTAACGGACTAGCGGGGGTCACAGATACGCAGTATTTT. This encodes CASSNGLAGVTDTQYF.

This clonotype was seen only a few times. Written as DNA, the CDR3 is TGCAGTGCTAGAGGGGGGAGTGGCTACGAGCAGTACTTC. This gives the protein CSARGGSGYEQYF. The V and J genes are TRBV20-1 and TRBJ2-7; perhaps D is TRBD1 or TRBD2 (5 bases each). This CDR3 is built from 13 residues. Germline V lookup: CDR1 DFQATT, CDR2 SNEGSKA (reference sequence). The V end lost 1 base, the J end lost 3 bases, and 10 bases lay between the germline ends.

This clonotype has a handful of counts. The rearrangement joins TRBV6-6 to TRBJ2-5; weak D call: TRBD2 (5 bases). CDR1 is MNHNY, CDR2 SVGAGI, per germline (reference sequence). Trimming took off 6 bases at V and 1 base at J, with 9 bases between the two ends. This CDR3 comprises 13 residues. The CDR3 region has the DNA TGTGCCAGCAGGCCGGACTCCCAAGAGACCCAGTACTTC. This gives the protein CASRPDSQETQYF.

In its sample, this clonotype was seen a few times. The chain joins TRBV29-1 to TRBJ1-2, with unresolved D. The CDR3 totals 11 residues. V shed 4 bases and J shed 3 bases, with 6 bases lying between them. Germline CDR1 reads SQVTM; CDR2 reads ANQGSEA. As DNA, the CDR3 is TGCAGCGTTGTGGTGGACTATGGCTACACCTTC. This translates into CSVVVDYGYTF.

The gene calls are TRBV7-9 and TRBJ1-2, with D uncertain. The germline V gene has CDR1 SEHNR and CDR2 FQNEAQ (reference sequence). Trimming left V 9 bases short and J 4 bases short, with 9 bases between. The CDR3 is 11 residues long. The CDR3 DNA is TGTGCCAGTAGAAATCTCTATGGCTACACCTTC. Translating it yields CASRNLYGYTF.

This chain joins TRBV28 and TRBJ2-1; D uncertain. The germline gives CDR1 MDHEN, CDR2 SYDVKM. CDR3 length: 15 amino acids. The V gene lost 1 base and the J gene lost 4 bases, with 11 bases spanning the gap. The CDR3 here is CASSLYQNIYNEQFF. The CDR3 DNA follows: TGTGCCAGCAGTTTATACCAAAACATTTACAATGAGCAGTTCTTC.

The chain has TRBV27 and TRBJ2-2; D perhaps matches TRBD1 (6 bases). This CDR3 is 14 amino acids long. The V gene's germline CDR1 is MNHEY and CDR2 SMNVEV (reference sequence). Trimming removed 4 bases at V and 7 bases at J, with 13 bases between. The CDR3 is CASSSRGGSGELFF. The DNA for the CDR3 is TGTGCCAGCAGTTCACGAGGGGGAAGCGGGGAGCTGTTTTTT.

The rearrangement uses TRBV14 and TRBJ2-5, with D uncertain. Germline CDR1 and CDR2: SGHDN and FVKESK. V was cut by 1 base and J by 1 base, with 13 bases left in between. The CDR3 runs to 16 residues. CDR3 coding DNA: TGTGCCAGCAGCCAAGTTGTTACGTTTCCCCAAGAGACCCAGTACTTC. Protein: CASSQVVTFPQETQYF.

In its sample, this clonotype was seen a few times. The chain combines TRBV7-2 with TRBJ2-3, with 10 bases identical to TRBD2. The CDR3 length is 16 residues. Germline V gives CDR1 SGHTA, CDR2 FQGNSA. V lost 5 bases and J lost 5; bases outside the gene matches: 10. The CDR3 sequence: CASSPSYASGGDTQYF. CDR3 DNA: TGTGCCAGCAGCCCCTCCTATGCTAGCGGGGGAGATACGCAGTATTTT.

This clonotype was counted at least ten times. The gene calls are TRBV29-1 and TRBJ2-4; D remains unclear. Germline-derived CDR1 and CDR2 are SQVTM and ANQGSEA. Trimming shortened V by 5 bases and J by 5 bases, and 4 bases separated the two germline ends. This CDR3 comprises 10 residues. CDR3 nucleotide sequence: TGCAGCGTTCGTGAAAACATTCAGTACTTC. Translated: CSVRENIQYF.

This clonotype was counted a few times. The V gene is TRBV28, the J gene TRBJ2-3; 7 bases map to TRBD2. Per the germline V gene, CDR1 is MDHEN and CDR2 is SYDVKM. The CDR3 has 15 amino acids. J was trimmed by 6 bases and V by 8 bases; bases with no gene match: 14. The CDR3 region has the DNA TGTGCCAGCTCCCGAGCGGGGAGGGCCGAGGATACGCAGTATTTT. Encoded protein: CASSRAGRAEDTQYF.

This clonotype has just a few counts. V usage is TRBV7-3 and J usage is TRBJ2-1; 10 bases line up with TRBD2. With V trimmed by 6 bases and J by 1 base, 12 bases remained unmatched. The CDR3 totals 18 residues. Germline-derived CDR1 and CDR2 are SGHTA and FQGTGA. The CDR3 coding sequence is TGTGCCAGCAGTGAGGACGGGGGACTAGCGACATCCTACAATGAGCAGTTCTTC. Protein sequence: CASSEDGGLATSYNEQFF.

This clonotype was found a few times. The chain has TRBV2 and TRBJ2-3; D call uncertain. The CDR3 contains 15 residues. Germline CDR1 reads SNHLY; CDR2 reads FYNNEI. V lost 1 base and J lost 2, with 10 bases in between. The CDR3: CASSEEFSYTDTQYF. As DNA, the CDR3 is TGTGCCAGCAGTGAAGAATTCAGTTACACAGATACGCAGTATTTT.

This chain joins TRBV29-1 and TRBJ2-7; TRBD1 is a possible D gene (6 bases). V was pared by 0 bases and J by 9 bases, with 18 bases between. The CDR3 consists of 14 residues. Per germline, CDR1 SQVTM and CDR2 ANQGSEA. CDR3 in amino acids: CSVEDLMDSRRQYF. CDR3 bases: TGCAGCGTTGAAGATCTTATGGACAGCCGGAGGCAGTACTTC.

The table lists this clonotype with a few counts. The rearrangement links TRBV7-8 to TRBJ2-1; TRBD1 is a possible D gene (6 bases). V was trimmed by 2 bases and J by 7 bases, leaving 15 bases between them. The germline V gene has CDR1 SGHVS and CDR2 FQNEAQ. This CDR3 spans 15 amino acids. The CDR3 sequence: CASSLSIGTPNEQFF. The CDR3, as DNA: TGTGCCAGCAGCTTATCGATCGGGACACCTAATGAGCAGTTCTTC.

About this clonotype: The junction departs from germline at one end; a sequencing error may be responsible. The V call is TRBV4-2, the J call TRBJ2-6; 11 nucleotides agree with TRBD2. This CDR3 comprises 18 residues. CDR1 and CDR2 from the germline V gene are LGHNA and YNFKEQ. CDR3 in amino acids: CAGSDPGLAVSGANVLTF. The CDR3 DNA is TGTGCCGGCAGCGATCCGGGACTAGCGGTCTCTGGGGCCAACGTCCTGACTTTC.

This CDR3 is CASSRPTSGSGNEQFF. In nucleotides, the CDR3 is TGTGCCAGCAGTCGCCCTACTAGCGGGAGTGGGAATGAGCAGTTCTTC. The chain couples TRBV6-6 to TRBJ2-1, with 11 bases lining up with TRBD2. The V and J ends lost 5 bases and 7 bases, in that order; junction bases with no gene match: 10. CDR3 size: 16 residues. CDR1 and CDR2 from the germline V gene are MNHNY and SVGAGI (reference sequence).

This clonotype was picked up a small number of times. CDR3 nucleotides: TGTGCCAGCAGCTTCGGGGGATCGGCCAAAAACATTCAGTACTTC. As protein: CASSFGGSAKNIQYF. The rearrangement joins TRBV5-6 to TRBJ2-4, with a weak D call TRBD2 (6 bases). Germline assignment: CDR1 SGHDT and CDR2 YYEEEE. The CDR3 totals 15 residues. V was cut by 2 bases and J by 1 base, with 10 bases left in between.